This TCR beta chain was captured in a study of CD4 and CD8 cells across lung adenocarcinoma regions. V trimming: 4 bases; J trimming: 4 bases; junction bases outside the gene matches: 6. CDR3 length: 16 amino acids. Germline loops: CDR1 MGHRA, CDR2 YSYEKL. The patients had localized lung adenocarcinoma, a non-small cell subtype. TCRdb processed the PCR reads anew with MiXCR; each CDR3 protein has one entry. The sample has roughly 6,800 distinct CDR3 sequences, 45% to 55% seen once. The V gene is TRBV4-1, the J gene TRBJ2-3; TRBD2 matches at 12 bases. Sequencing was done on a sample of CD8+ T cells from the center of a lung tumor. The sequence derives from a male donor with lung adenocarcinoma. The CD4 and CD8 labels of this study may be unreliable. The CDR3 DNA sequence: TGCGCCAGCAGCCCGACTAGCGGGAGTTTCGCAGATACGCAGTATTTT. Translating it yields CASSPTSGSFADTQYF.